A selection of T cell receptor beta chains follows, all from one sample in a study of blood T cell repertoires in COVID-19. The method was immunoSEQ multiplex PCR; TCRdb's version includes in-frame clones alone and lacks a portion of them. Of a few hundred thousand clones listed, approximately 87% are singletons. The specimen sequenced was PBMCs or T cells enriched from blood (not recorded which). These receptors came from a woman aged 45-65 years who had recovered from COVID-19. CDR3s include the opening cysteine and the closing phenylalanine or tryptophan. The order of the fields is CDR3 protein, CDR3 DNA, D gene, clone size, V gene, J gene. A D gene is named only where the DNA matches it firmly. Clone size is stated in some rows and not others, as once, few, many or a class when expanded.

CASSPLGNPYNEQFF	TGTGCCAGCAGTCCTCTGGGCAATCCCTACAATGAGCAGTTCTTC	-	-	TRBV28	TRBJ2-1
CASSLGRLSQETQYF	TGCGCCAGCAGCTTGGGGAGACTCAGTCAAGAGACCCAGTACTTC	-	-	TRBV5-1	TRBJ2-5
CASSLGGIPFYTF	TGTGCCAGCAGTTTAGGGGGGATCCCCTTCTACACCTTC	-	-	TRBV28	TRBJ1-2
CASSEQDTVYGYTF	TGTGCCAGCAGCGAACAGGACACTGTCTATGGCTACACCTTC	-	-	TRBV2	TRBJ1-2
CASSSRRAGNTDTQYF	TGTGCCAGCAGTTCCCGCCGGGCGGGGAACACAGATACGCAGTATTTT	-	-	TRBV7-2	TRBJ2-3
CASSPWEASETQYF	TGCGCCAGCAGTCCCTGGGAGGCGTCCGAGACCCAGTACTTC	-	-	TRBV5-1	TRBJ2-5
CARPGPRGTEAFF	TGTGCCAGGCCGGGTCCAAGGGGCACTGAAGCTTTCTTT	-	-	TRBV3-1/TRBV3-2	TRBJ1-1
CASSLSNRESYEQYF	TGTGCCAGCAGCCTCAGTAACAGGGAGTCCTACGAGCAGTACTTC	-	-	TRBV13	TRBJ2-7
CACRGRGYGYTF	TGTGCCTGCAGGGGGCGCGGGTATGGCTACACCTTC	TRBD1	-	TRBV30	TRBJ1-2
CASSESRSGHAFF	TGTGCCAGCAGTGAATCGAGGAGTGGTCACGCTTTCTTT	-	-	TRBV2	TRBJ1-1
CASSPPGSANTEAFF	TGTGCCAGCAGCCCTCCCGGGTCCGCGAACACTGAAGCTTTCTTT	-	-	TRBV3-1/TRBV3-2	TRBJ1-1
CASSLAGQGIMNTEAFF	TGCGCCAGCAGCTTGGCTGGGCAGGGTATCATGAACACTGAAGCTTTCTTT	-	-	TRBV5-1	TRBJ1-1
CASSPPPGSEAFF	TGCGCCAGCAGCCCCCCGCCAGGGTCCGAAGCTTTCTTT	-	-	TRBV5-1	TRBJ1-1
CASSPGQNTQYF	TGTGCCAGCAGCCCAGGACAGAATACGCAGTATTTT	-	-	TRBV11-2	TRBJ2-3
CSVALSGVLGTEAFF	TGCAGCGTTGCGTTGTCAGGGGTTCTTGGGACTGAAGCTTTCTTT	-	-	TRBV29-1	TRBJ1-1
CASSWDRTNTEAFF	TGTGCCAGTAGTTGGGACAGGACGAACACTGAAGCTTTCTTT	TRBD1	-	TRBV19	TRBJ1-1
CASSKDSPNTGELFF	TGTGCCAGCAGCAAGGACAGTCCGAACACCGGGGAGCTGTTTTTT	-	-	TRBV7-9	TRBJ2-2
CAISRQDTDTQYF	TGTGCCATCAGTCGACAGGACACAGATACGCAGTATTTT	-	-	TRBV10-3	TRBJ2-3
CASSHPGTGGGEQFF	TGTGCCAGCAGCCATCCTGGGACAGGGGGCGGGGAGCAGTTCTTC	TRBD1	-	TRBV4-2	TRBJ2-1
CASRKGVGTGELFF	TGTGCCAGCAGAAAGGGGGTCGGAACCGGGGAGCTGTTTTTT	-	-	TRBV14	TRBJ2-2
CAWSLPGQGGSF	TGTGCCTGGAGCCTCCCGGGACAGGGCGGTTCCTTC	TRBD1	-	TRBV30	TRBJ1-2
CASSPRTGETPYEQYF	TGCGCCAGCAGTCCCAGGACAGGGGAAACCCCCTACGAGCAGTACTTC	TRBD1	-	TRBV5-1	TRBJ2-7
CASSPYGGIGEETQYF	TGTGCCAGCAGCCCATACGGGGGAATAGGTGAAGAGACCCAGTACTTC	-	-	TRBV7-3	TRBJ2-5
CAWTEVHNSPLHF	TGTGCCTGGACCGAGGTTCATAATTCACCCCTCCACTTT	-	once	TRBV30	TRBJ1-6
CAISEWSGGPDGELFF	TGTGCCATCAGTGAGTGGTCGGGGGGGCCTGACGGGGAGCTGTTTTTT	TRBD2	-	TRBV10-3	TRBJ2-2
CASRGLTGVPTGELFF	TGTGCCAGCAGGGGATTGACAGGGGTGCCCACCGGGGAGCTGTTTTTT	TRBD1	-	TRBV7-9	TRBJ2-2
CASSQGDSLDYGYTF	TGTGCCAGCAGCCAAGGGGACAGCCTGGACTATGGCTACACCTTC	TRBD1	-	TRBV4-2	TRBJ1-2
CASSLGQGYTF	TGTGCCAGCAGCTTGGGACAGGGATACACCTTC	TRBD1	-	TRBV5-4	TRBJ1-2
CASSQDQQGLGGYTF	TGCGCCAGCAGCCAAGACCAACAGGGCCTAGGGGGCTACACCTTC	-	-	TRBV4-1	TRBJ1-2
CASGGALLLSDEQFF	TGTGCCAGCGGGGGGGCCCTCCTCCTAAGCGATGAGCAGTTCTTC	-	once	TRBV2	TRBJ2-1
CASSSGQGRYGYTF	TGTGCCAGCAGTTCGGGACAGGGGCGGTATGGCTACACCTTC	TRBD1	few	TRBV28	TRBJ1-2
CASSLGATIAGGLETQYF	TGTGCCAGCAGCTTAGGGGCTACCATAGCGGGGGGGCTAGAGACCCAGTACTTC	TRBD2	-	TRBV7-8	TRBJ2-5
CASSPRYTGELFF	TGTGCCAGCAGCCCGAGATACACCGGGGAGCTGTTTTTT	-	-	TRBV7-9	TRBJ2-2
CASSLGRGGLNEQFF	TGTGCCAGCAGTTTAGGGCGGGGGGGCCTAAATGAGCAGTTCTTC	TRBD2	-	TRBV28	TRBJ2-1
CASSQTPDRGKETQYF	TGCGCCAGCAGCCAAACTCCGGACAGGGGTAAAGAGACCCAGTACTTC	TRBD1	-	TRBV4-1	TRBJ2-5
CASSLTDRDLRGYTF	TGTGCCAGCAGCCTAACCGACAGGGATCTACGAGGCTACACCTTC	TRBD1	-	TRBV7-8	TRBJ1-2
CASREAGGPLNEQFF	TGTGCCAGCAGAGAAGCGGGGGGCCCGTTAAATGAGCAGTTCTTC	TRBD2	-	TRBV7-2	TRBJ2-1
CASSQDFGAEKLFF	TGTGCCAGCAGCCAAGATTTTGGGGCTGAAAAACTGTTTTTT	-	-	TRBV3-1/TRBV3-2	TRBJ1-4
CASSPQDSNLNSPLHF	TGTGCCAGCTCACCGCAAGACTCAAACCTCAATTCACCCCTCCACTTT	-	-	TRBV18	TRBJ1-6
CASREDRPNTGELFF	TGTGCCAGCAGAGAAGACAGACCGAACACCGGGGAGCTGTTTTTT	-	-	TRBV2	TRBJ2-2
CASSVDSGNTIYF	TGTGCCAGCAGCGTAGACAGCGGAAACACCATATATTTT	-	-	TRBV9	TRBJ1-3
CASRREQNGANYGYTF	TGCGCCAGCAGGAGGGAGCAGAATGGAGCTAACTATGGCTACACCTTC	-	few	TRBV5-1	TRBJ1-2
CASSLSDRIGSPLHF	TGTGCCAGCAGCCTATCGGACAGGATTGGCTCACCCCTCCACTTT	TRBD1	once	TRBV6-2/TRBV6-3	TRBJ1-6
CASTGNPGNTIYF	TGTGCCAGCACAGGGAACCCCGGAAACACCATATATTTT	-	-	TRBV5-5	TRBJ1-3
CASSYGSGSGANVLTF	TGTGCCAGCAGTTACGGGAGTGGGTCTGGGGCCAACGTCCTGACTTTC	-	-	TRBV6-5	TRBJ2-6
CASRLTHILAEAFF	TGTGCCAGCAGACTGACACATATTCTTGCCGAAGCTTTCTTT	-	-	TRBV5-8	TRBJ1-1
CASRTTGQENTEAFF	TGTGCCAGCAGGACGACTGGACAGGAAAACACTGAAGCTTTCTTT	TRBD1	-	TRBV6-5	TRBJ1-1
CASSLGGNTEAFF	TGTGCCAGCAGCCTCGGAGGGAACACTGAAGCTTTCTTT	-	-	TRBV11-2	TRBJ1-1
CAWSGGRPETQYF	TGTGCCTGGAGTGGGGGCAGGCCAGAGACCCAGTACTTC	-	few	TRBV30	TRBJ2-5
CASSPKSTGSVGYGYTF	TGTGCCAGCAGTCCAAAATCAACAGGGTCGGTAGGCTATGGCTACACCTTC	-	-	TRBV27	TRBJ1-2
CASSLQGTTSTDTQYF	TGTGCCAGCAGCTTGCAGGGGACCACTAGCACAGATACGCAGTATTTT	-	-	TRBV5-5	TRBJ2-3
CASSQSGQVDNSPLHF	TGTGCCAGCAGCCAGTCCGGTCAAGTGGATAATTCACCCCTCCACTTT	-	-	TRBV3-1/TRBV3-2	TRBJ1-6
CASSQGTGGNADTQYF	TGTGCCAGCAGCCAGGGGACAGGGGGCAACGCAGATACGCAGTATTTT	TRBD1	once	TRBV14	TRBJ2-3
CASSLAGGPGETQYF	TGTGCTAGCAGCTTAGCGGGGGGGCCGGGGGAGACCCAGTACTTC	TRBD2	-	TRBV7-7	TRBJ2-5
CASSLVASGGLGGETQYF	TGTGCCAGCAGCTTAGTGGCTAGCGGGGGCCTTGGGGGAGAGACCCAGTACTTC	TRBD2	-	TRBV7-2	TRBJ2-5
CASSLVAGGRVNEQFF	TGCGCCAGCAGCTTGGTAGCGGGGGGGCGCGTTAATGAGCAGTTCTTC	TRBD2	-	TRBV5-1	TRBJ2-1
CASSYNSPDSSGNTIYF	TGCGCCAGCAGCTATAATTCCCCGGACAGCTCTGGAAACACCATATATTTT	-	-	TRBV5-1	TRBJ1-3